Listed here is a single T cell receptor (beta chain). Its antigen is still unknown. No base-level quality is on record; no much larger clone is a single base apart. In the prospective study, participants were 18 to 89 years old, resided in about two dozen geographic areas of the United States, and were enrolled through a virtual design. In the prospective study, cohorts were assigned on the basis of participant-reported clinical history obtained from a screening survey and a study questionnaire. Exposed participants had been in contact, within 2 weeks of entering the study, with a person who had a PCR-confirmed or clinician-diagnosed case of COVID-19. Mobile phlebotomists in the prospective study collected whole blood, serum and a nasopharyngeal or oropharyngeal swab from every participant. Prospective study participants could optionally give additional blood draws and questionnaires over an approximately two-month period. Before DNA extraction, blood samples from the prospective study were shipped at room temperature or frozen.

The V end gives up 1 base and the J end 6 bases, leaving 9 bases in the junction not matched to a gene. The CDR3 runs 18 amino acids, cysteine and phenylalanine included. The CDR3 DNA has 54 bases and is translated from base 1. Per the germline V gene, MDHEN is the CDR1 and SYDVKM is the CDR2. TCRbeta CDR3 regions were amplified from genomic DNA using the immunoSEQ Assay, a bias-controlled multiplex PCR. For the original study's pipeline: The number of nucleated cells in each sample was estimated by amplification of reference gene primers within the assay. To quantify the absolute abundance of each unique TCRbeta CDR3 rearrangement, sequence reads were collapsed and filtered. For each sample, productive Simpson clonality was calculated as the square root of Simpson's diversity index across productive rearrangements. TCRdb holds this immuneACCESS table with in-frame rearrangements only. Some clones are missing; in checked studies, unresolved V genes explain under half, and the rest has no known cause. V, J and clone size are those of that table, while D and trimming were read from the DNA. For this sample there are about 230,000 clones; around 90% appear just once. Of the sample, under 4.5% is held by the ten largest clones.

This entry is derived from a study of blood T cell repertoires in COVID-19 (dated by TCRdb to 2018 to 2020). Turning to the overall study: Samples covering the acute and convalescent phases of COVID-19 were provided by collaborators in the United States, Italy and Spain. Samples were obtained from the ongoing ImmuneRACE study (first 160 participants) and from 1,254 subjects provided by 6 global collaborators. The material from the prospective study consisted of cDNA or gDNA derived from T cells, B-cell-depleted T cells, or PBMCs. Deeply sampled blood TCRbeta repertoires from subjects exposed to, actively infected with, or recovered from COVID-19 were included in the dataset. The sample metadata nearly always contained a de-identified subject ID, COVID-19 status, age in years and sex. HLA class I and class II types, where available, came from metadata supplied by the sample provider rather than from assay-based typing. A freely available public database, intended as a resource for researchers studying the immune response to SARS-CoV-2, is where the repertoires were released. Overall study outcomes, separate from this receptor: How much clinical and demographic metadata was included differed by source and by participant, and the metadata was provided uncurated.

The specimen sequenced was PBMCs or T cells enriched from blood (not recorded which). This clonotype originated in a woman aged 25 to 39 who had been exposed to COVID-19. Recombination linked TRBV28 to TRBJ2-7; a stretch of 16 junction bases matches TRBD2. The DNA sequence reads TGTGCCAGCAGTTTATTATCAATGGGACTAGCGGGAGGGTCCGAGCAGTACTTC. Its product reads: CASSLLSMGLAGGSEQYF. With all but the CDR3 taken from the reference TRBV28 and TRBJ2-7 genes, the full variable domain is: DVKVTQSSRYLVKRTGEKVFLECVQDMDHENMFWYRQDPGLGLRLIYFSYDVKMKEKGDIPEGYSVSREKKERFSLILESASTNQTSMYLCASSLLSMGLAGGSEQYFGPGTRLTVT.